Listed here are 6 T cell receptor beta chains from one sample, sequenced in a study of cytomegalovirus exposure and HLA in healthy donors. The PCR ran on 60 Vbeta and 13 Jbeta primers. Libraries were prepared by immunoSEQ multiplex PCR; TCRdb keeps only in-frame clonotypes and omits some of them. The table lists over 150,000 clones, around four fifths of them singletons. The specimen sequenced was PBMCs. All receptors derive from a woman between 50 and 59 years old in good health and CMV-seropositive.

This chain uses TRBV5-1 with TRBJ1-2; 8 bases agree with TRBD1. Unmatched junction bases numbered 12, after V lost 4 bases and J lost 7 bases. Per germline, CDR1 SGHRS and CDR2 YFSETQ. The CDR3 contains 15 residues. The CDR3 is CASSLLTGAVGGYTF. The CDR3 DNA is TGCGCCAGCAGCCTACTGACAGGGGCCGTCGGTGGCTACACCTTC.

V gene TRBV27 combines with J gene TRBJ2-1, with 14 nucleotides matching TRBD2. V was pared by 5 bases and J by 8 bases, with 5 bases of the junction left unmatched. The CDR3 covers 15 residues. Germline lookup yields CDR1 MNHEY and CDR2 SMNVEV (reference sequence). The CDR3 region has the DNA TGTGCCAGCAGTCCCCGGGGACTAGCGGGAGATGAGCAGTTCTTC. This gives the protein CASSPRGLAGDEQFF.

This clone occurred a few times. The CDR3: CASSFGDSKRGETQYF. The CDR3, as DNA: TGTGCCAGCAGCTTCGGCGATTCAAAGAGGGGGGAGACCCAGTACTTC. This chain connects TRBV9 to TRBJ2-5; tentatively, D is TRBD1 (6 bases). Trimming pared 4 bases from V and 5 bases from J, leaving 21 bases between. There are 16 residues in the CDR3. CDR1 and CDR2 (germline): SGDLS, YYNGEE.

The chain is built from TRBV29-1 and TRBJ2-7; D call uncertain. Trimming took off 3 bases at V and 2 bases at J, with 5 bases between the two ends. The length of the CDR3 is 11 residues. The germline CDR1 and CDR2 sequences are SQVTM and ANQGSEA. The CDR3 loop is CSVDTTYEQYF. DNA for the CDR3: TGCAGCGTTGACACAACCTACGAGCAGTACTTC.

This chain connects TRBV7-2 to TRBJ2-3, with D possibly TRBD1 on 5 matching bases. With 0 bases removed from V and 2 bases from J, the gap between germline ends came to 6 bases. Germline CDR1 and CDR2: SGHTA and FQGNSA. The CDR3 extends over 14 amino acids. DNA of the CDR3: TGTGCCAGCAGCTTAGCGGGGCCCACAGATACGCAGTATTTT. It codes for CASSLAGPTDTQYF.

J is TRBJ1-1 and V is TRBV5-6; D gene uncertain. Trimming took 2 bases from V and 2 from J, leaving 7 bases between them. CDR3 size: 13 residues. Looked up from germline, CDR1 is SGHDT and CDR2 is YYEEEE. The CDR3 reads CASSFQINTEAFF. The DNA of the CDR3 is TGTGCCAGCAGCTTCCAGATTAACACTGAAGCTTTCTTT.